The source of this TCR beta chain is a study of blood T cell repertoires in COVID-19. Per the original data handling: Reference gene primer amplification yielded estimated nucleated cell counts. Profiling relied on immunoSEQ multiplex PCR, and the TCRdb table lists in-frame clones only, not all of them. V and J calls and clone size follow that table, whereas D and trimming were derived from the DNA. The top ten clones hold about 1.5% of a sample with 100,000 to 150,000 clones, 80% to 85% of them seen once. This CDR3 spans 18 amino acids. From germline, CDR1 is LNHDA and CDR2 SQIVND (reference sequence). The junction had 9 bases not matched to a gene; V was cut back by 5 bases and J by 4 bases.

This chain links TRBV19 with TRBJ2-1; the match to TRBD2 covers 15 bases. What was sequenced was peripheral blood. This TCR derives from a man aged 60-69 years with acute or convalescent COVID-19. The CDR3 DNA is TGTGCCAGTAGTTTCGGACTAGCGGGAGGGCCGAGGTACAATGAGCAGTTCTTC. It encodes CASSFGLAGGPRYNEQFF.